Sequencing of this T cell receptor beta chain was carried out in a study of shared clonotypes between healthy human individuals (dated by TCRdb to about 2020). A note on the overall study: A couple of women and a few men aged 18 to 49 years were included in the cohort. For each donor, three plates each were used for CD4 naive and CD4 memory, two plates were used for CD8 naive, and one plate was used for CD8 memory. To estimate repertoire size and how much clonotypes are shared between individuals, the study performed deep sequencing of blood TCR repertoires from about five healthy adults. Libraries were prepared and TCR repertoires were sequenced by different laboratories using diverse techniques, in order to increase sequencing depth and limit assay-specific biases. Leukapheresis yielded between about 0.8 and 9.5 billion PBMCs per donor. Broader findings and caveats from the paper: Clonotypes shared by all four sorted-subset donors showed higher generation probabilities than non-shared clonotypes. Naive subsets generally had larger estimated clonotype richness than memory subsets. Pairwise subsampling led to the expectation that sequencing depth would affect the degree of clonotype sharing among donors. Across a handful of donors, about 5% of naive CD4, approximately 3.5% of naive CD8, approximately 2.5% of memory CD4, and approximately 0.4% of memory CD8 clonotypes were shared. Only blood was sampled, and tissue TCR repertoires likely differ from those in blood. The small number of donors limited the genetic and exposure-history diversity represented. Incomplete sequencing was indicated by rarefaction of sorted-subset datasets, despite the large sequencing depth.

Donors were healthy HIV-negative adults with no recently reported acute infections or vaccinations. All donors were Caucasian adults living in Nashville, Tennessee, USA. CD4+ T cells were enriched through magnetic negative selection, after which naive cells were positively selected on CD45RA and the remaining negative fraction served as the memory subset. After blood collection by leukapheresis, PBMCs were isolated using Ficoll-Histopaque density gradient centrifugation and then cryopreserved in the vapor phase of liquid nitrogen. Purity and quantity of every magnetically sorted T cell population were checked by analytical flow cytometry. Genomic DNA was isolated from each sorted fraction and quantified by UV absorbance on a Nanodrop 2000c. Many counts were recorded for this clone. Its specific antigen is unknown. No per-base quality is available; no much larger clone lies one base away. The germline V gene gives CDR1 as ENHRY and CDR2 as SYGVKD. Trimming takes 3 bases off V and 2 bases off J; junction bases not matched to a gene: 10. The CDR3, from cysteine to phenylalanine, totals 17 residues. This entry keeps only the CDR3 DNA: 51 bases, framed from base 1.

Using the deep immunoSEQ assay, TCR CDR3 regions were amplified from genomic DNA by multiplex PCR. Extracted genomic DNA from each cell subset was distributed evenly across all wells of several immunoSEQ 96-well plates, and each plate was treated as a replicate. For sorted subsets, roughly 200 ng of genomic DNA, equivalent to 25,000 to 35,000 T cell genomes, went into each replicate PCR. Purified libraries were quantified with a Qubit 3.0 fluorometer, sized on a Bioanalyzer 2100, and re-quantified with the KAPA Library Quantification kit. Every immunoSEQ 96-well plate was sequenced on a dedicated single-read 150-cycle Illumina NextSeq 550 flow cell. In the authors' own workflow: Because only junctional sequences without quality scores were contained in the immunoSEQ output, filtering matching that applied to full-length reads could not be performed. To assign V/J genes and CDR3, sequences were annotated against IMGT germline references using PyIR, a Python wrapper for IgBLAST v1.9. Reads with weak V/J assignments (E-value above 1e-6), missing CDR3, stop codons, out-of-frame junctions, or ambiguous translated residues were removed. V3J clonotypes were defined as sequences sharing an identical inferred V gene, J gene, and CDR3 amino acid sequence. The percentage overlap between two repertoires was calculated by dividing the number of shared unique clonotypes by the size of the smaller repertoire. RTK rarefaction, the Chao1 estimator, and Recon v2.1 estimates of unobserved clonotypes were used to assess repertoire richness. For all TCRbeta clonotypes obtained by the gDNA method from four donors, generation probabilities were computed with OLGA. The table comes from immuneACCESS by way of TCRdb, which keeps in-frame sequences with V and J called. Part of the clones is missing from these tables; in studies checked, under half for an unresolved V gene and the rest for unknown reasons. That table gives V, J and clone size, and the DNA gave D and trimming. Here the sample has approximately 980,000 clones; approximately 76% occur a single time. The ten biggest clones cover over 1.3% of the sample.

This TCR derives from a man younger than 30 in good health. Material: memory CD4+ T cells sorted from blood. The cell subset or site label on this specimen signifies: CD45RA-negative fraction. The receptor chain draws on TRBV10-3 and TRBJ2-5; TRBD2 matches 9 bases in the middle. The nucleotides are TGTGCCATCAGTGACGGCGGGGGGGGAAAAATTCAAGAGACCCAGTACTTC. Translated, this is CAISDGGGGKIQETQYF.